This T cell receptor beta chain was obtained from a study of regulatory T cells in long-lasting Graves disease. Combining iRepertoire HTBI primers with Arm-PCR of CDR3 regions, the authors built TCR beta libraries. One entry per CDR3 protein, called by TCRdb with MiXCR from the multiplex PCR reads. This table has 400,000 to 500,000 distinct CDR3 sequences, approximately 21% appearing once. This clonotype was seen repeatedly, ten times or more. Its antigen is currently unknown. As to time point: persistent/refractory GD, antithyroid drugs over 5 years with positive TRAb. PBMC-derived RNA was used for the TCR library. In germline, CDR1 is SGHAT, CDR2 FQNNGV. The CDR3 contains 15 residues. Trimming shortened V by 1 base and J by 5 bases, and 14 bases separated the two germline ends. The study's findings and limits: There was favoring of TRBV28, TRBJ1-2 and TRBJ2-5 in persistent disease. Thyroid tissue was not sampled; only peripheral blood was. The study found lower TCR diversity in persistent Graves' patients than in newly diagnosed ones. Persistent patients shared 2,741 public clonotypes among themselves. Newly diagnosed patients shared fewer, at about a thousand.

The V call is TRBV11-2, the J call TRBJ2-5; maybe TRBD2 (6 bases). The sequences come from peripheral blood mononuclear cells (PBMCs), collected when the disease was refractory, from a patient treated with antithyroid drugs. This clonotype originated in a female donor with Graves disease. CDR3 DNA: TGTGCCAGCAGCTTAGCGATTGGGGAGGTGGAGACCCAGTACTTC. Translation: CASSLAIGEVETQYF.